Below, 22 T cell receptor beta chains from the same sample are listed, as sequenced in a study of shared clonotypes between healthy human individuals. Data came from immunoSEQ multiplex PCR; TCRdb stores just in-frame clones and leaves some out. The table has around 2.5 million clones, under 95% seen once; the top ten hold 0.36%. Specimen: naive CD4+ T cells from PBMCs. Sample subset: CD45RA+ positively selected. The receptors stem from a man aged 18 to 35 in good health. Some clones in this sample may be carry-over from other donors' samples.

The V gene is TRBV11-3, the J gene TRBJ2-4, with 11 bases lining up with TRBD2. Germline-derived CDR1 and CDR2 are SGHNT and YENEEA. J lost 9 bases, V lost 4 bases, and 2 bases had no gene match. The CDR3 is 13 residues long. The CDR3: CASSSLAGGIQYF. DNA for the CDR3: TGTGCCAGCAGCTCCCTAGCGGGAGGCATTCAGTACTTC.

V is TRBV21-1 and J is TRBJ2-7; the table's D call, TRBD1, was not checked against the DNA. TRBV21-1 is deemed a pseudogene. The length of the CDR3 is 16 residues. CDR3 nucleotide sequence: TGTGCCAGCAGCAAGACCCGGGACAGGGCATCCCACGAGCAGTACTTC. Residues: CASSKTRDRASHEQYF.

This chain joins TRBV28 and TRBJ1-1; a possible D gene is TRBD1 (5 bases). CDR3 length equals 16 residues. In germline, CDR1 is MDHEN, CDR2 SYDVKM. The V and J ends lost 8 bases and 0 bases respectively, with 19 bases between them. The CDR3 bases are TGTGCCAGCTCAGACAGTCCGGGAAAAGTGAACACTGAAGCTTTCTTT. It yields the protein CASSDSPGKVNTEAFF.

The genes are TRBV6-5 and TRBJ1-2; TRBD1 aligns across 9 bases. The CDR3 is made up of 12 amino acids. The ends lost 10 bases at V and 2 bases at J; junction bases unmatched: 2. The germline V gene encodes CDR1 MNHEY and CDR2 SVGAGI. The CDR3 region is CATGQGNYGYTF. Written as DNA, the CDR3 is TGTGCCACCGGACAGGGGAACTATGGCTACACCTTC.

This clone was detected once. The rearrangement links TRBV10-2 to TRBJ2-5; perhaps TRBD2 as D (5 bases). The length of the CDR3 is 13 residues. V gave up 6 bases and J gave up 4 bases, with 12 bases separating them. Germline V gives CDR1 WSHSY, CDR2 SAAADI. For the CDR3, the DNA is TGCGCCAGCAGCACTAGAACAAGAGAGACCCAGTACTTC. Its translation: CASSTRTRETQYF.

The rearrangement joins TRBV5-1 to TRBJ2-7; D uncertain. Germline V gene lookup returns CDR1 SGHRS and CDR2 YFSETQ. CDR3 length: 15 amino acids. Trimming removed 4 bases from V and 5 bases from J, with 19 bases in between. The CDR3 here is CASSPNAGRSDEQYF. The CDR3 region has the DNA TGCGCCAGCAGCCCCAACGCAGGCCGGTCGGACGAGCAGTACTTC.

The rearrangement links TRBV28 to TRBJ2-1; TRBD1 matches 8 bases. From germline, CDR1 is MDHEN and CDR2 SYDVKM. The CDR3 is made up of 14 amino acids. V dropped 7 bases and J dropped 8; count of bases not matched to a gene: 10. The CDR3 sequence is CASTKAGQGYEQFF. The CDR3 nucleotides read TGTGCCAGCACCAAAGCAGGACAGGGCTATGAGCAGTTCTTC.

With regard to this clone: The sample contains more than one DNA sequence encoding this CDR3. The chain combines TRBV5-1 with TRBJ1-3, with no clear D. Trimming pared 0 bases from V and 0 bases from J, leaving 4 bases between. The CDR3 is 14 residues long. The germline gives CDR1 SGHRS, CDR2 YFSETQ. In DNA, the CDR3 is TGCGCCAGCAGCTTGGTGGGCTCTGGAAACACCATATATTTT. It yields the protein CASSLVGSGNTIYF.

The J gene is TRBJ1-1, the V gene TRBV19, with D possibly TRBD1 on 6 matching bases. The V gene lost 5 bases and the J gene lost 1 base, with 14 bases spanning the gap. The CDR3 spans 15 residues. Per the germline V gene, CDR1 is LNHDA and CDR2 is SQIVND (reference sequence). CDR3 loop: CASSPGTDRNTEAFF. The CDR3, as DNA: TGTGCCAGTAGTCCAGGGACGGACAGGAACACTGAAGCTTTCTTT. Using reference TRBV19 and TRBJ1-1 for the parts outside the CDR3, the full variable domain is DGGITQSPKYLFRKEGQNVTLSCEQNLNHDAMYWYRQDPGQGLRLIYYSQIVNDFQKGDIAEGYSVSREKKESFPLTVTSAQKNPTAFYLCASSPGTDRNTEAFFGQGTRLTVV.

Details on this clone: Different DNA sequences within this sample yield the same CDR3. For the CDR3, the DNA is TGCGCCAGCAGTCGCGGACAGGGGGAAAAACTGTTTTTT. Translation gives CASSRGQGEKLFF. The chain carries TRBV10-1 and TRBJ1-4, with TRBD1 identical over 9 bases. Germline CDR1 and CDR2: WNHNN and SYGVQD (reference sequence). The CDR3 has 13 residues. The ends lost 5 bases at V and 8 bases at J; junction bases unmatched: 3.

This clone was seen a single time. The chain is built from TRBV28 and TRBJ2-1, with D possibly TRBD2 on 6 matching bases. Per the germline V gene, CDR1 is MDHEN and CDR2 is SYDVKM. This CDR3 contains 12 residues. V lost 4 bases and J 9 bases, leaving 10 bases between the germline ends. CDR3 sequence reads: CASSSGGVEQFF. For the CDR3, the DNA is TGTGCCAGCAGTTCCGGCGGGGTTGAGCAGTTCTTC.

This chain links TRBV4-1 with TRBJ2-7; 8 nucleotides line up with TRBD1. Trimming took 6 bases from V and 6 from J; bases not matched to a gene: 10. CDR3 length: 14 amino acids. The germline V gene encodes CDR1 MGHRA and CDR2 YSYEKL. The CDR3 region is CASRNPGTGGEQYF. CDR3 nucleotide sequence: TGCGCCAGCAGGAATCCCGGGACAGGAGGCGAGCAGTACTTC.

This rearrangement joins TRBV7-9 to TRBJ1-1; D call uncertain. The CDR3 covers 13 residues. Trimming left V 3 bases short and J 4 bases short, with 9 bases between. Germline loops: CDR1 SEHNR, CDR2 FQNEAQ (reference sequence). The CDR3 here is CASSFRASTEAFF. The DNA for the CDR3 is TGTGCCAGCAGCTTCCGGGCGAGCACTGAAGCTTTCTTT.

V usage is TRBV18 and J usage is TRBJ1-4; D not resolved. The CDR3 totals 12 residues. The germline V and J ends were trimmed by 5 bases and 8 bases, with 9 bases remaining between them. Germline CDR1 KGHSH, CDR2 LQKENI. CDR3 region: CASSADGEKLFF. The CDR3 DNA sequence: TGTGCCAGCTCAGCCGACGGAGAAAAACTGTTTTTT.

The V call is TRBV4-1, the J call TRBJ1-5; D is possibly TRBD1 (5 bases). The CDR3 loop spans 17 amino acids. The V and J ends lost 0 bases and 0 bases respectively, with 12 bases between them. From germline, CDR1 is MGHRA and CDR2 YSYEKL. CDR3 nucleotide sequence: TGCGCCAGCAGCCAAGAGGGTAACAGGAATAGCAATCAGCCCCAGCATTTT. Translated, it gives CASSQEGNRNSNQPQHF.

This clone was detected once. CDR3 residues: CASSLTPGQGSYGYTF. In DNA, the CDR3 is TGTGCCAGCAGCTTAACACCGGGACAGGGGAGTTATGGCTACACCTTC. The genes are TRBV7-9 and TRBJ1-2; TRBD1 matches 10 bases. Trimming cost V 2 bases and J 5 bases; bases outside gene matches: 8. The length of the CDR3 is 16 residues. CDR1 is SEHNR, CDR2 FQNEAQ, per germline (reference sequence).

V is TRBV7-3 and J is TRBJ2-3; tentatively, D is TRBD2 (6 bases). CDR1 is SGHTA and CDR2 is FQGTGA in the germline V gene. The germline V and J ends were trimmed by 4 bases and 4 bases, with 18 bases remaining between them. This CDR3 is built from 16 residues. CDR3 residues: CASSSSRTMVADTQYF. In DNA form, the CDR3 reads TGTGCCAGCAGCTCTTCCCGGACTATGGTCGCAGATACGCAGTATTTT.

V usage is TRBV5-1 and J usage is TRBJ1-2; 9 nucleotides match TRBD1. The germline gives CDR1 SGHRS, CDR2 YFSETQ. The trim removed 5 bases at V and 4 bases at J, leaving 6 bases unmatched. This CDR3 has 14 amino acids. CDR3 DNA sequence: TGCGCCAGCAGTCAACAGGGGGCCGCCTATGGCTACACCTTC. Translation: CASSQQGAAYGYTF.

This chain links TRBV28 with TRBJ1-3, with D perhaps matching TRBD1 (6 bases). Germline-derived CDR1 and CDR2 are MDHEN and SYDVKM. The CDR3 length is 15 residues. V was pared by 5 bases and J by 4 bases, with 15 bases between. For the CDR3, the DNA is TGTGCCAGCAGTCCGCCCGGGACATTCGGAAACACCATATATTTT. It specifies CASSPPGTFGNTIYF. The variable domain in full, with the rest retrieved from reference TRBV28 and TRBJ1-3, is DVKVTQSSRYLVKRTGEKVFLECVQDMDHENMFWYRQDPGLGLRLIYFSYDVKMKEKGDIPEGYSVSREKKERFSLILESASTNQTSMYLCASSPPGTFGNTIYFGEGSWLTVV.

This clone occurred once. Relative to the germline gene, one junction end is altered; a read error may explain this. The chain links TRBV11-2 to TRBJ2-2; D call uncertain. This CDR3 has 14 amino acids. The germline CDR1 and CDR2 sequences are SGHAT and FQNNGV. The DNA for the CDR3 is TGTGCCAACAGCTATCTGAATGCCGCCGGGGAGCTGTTTTTT. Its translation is CANSYLNAAGELFF. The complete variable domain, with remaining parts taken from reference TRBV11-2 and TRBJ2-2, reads EAGVAQSPRYKIIEKRQSVAFWCNPISGHATLYWYQQILGQGPKLLIQFQNNGVVDDSQLPKDRFSAERLKGVDSTLKIQPAKLEDSAVYLCANSYLNAAGELFFGEGSRLTVL.

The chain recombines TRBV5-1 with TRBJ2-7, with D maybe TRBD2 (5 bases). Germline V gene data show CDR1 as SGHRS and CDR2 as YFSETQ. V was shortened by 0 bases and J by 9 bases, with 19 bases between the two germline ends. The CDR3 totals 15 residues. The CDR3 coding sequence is TGCGCCAGCAGCTTGGCGACGGGTCCCACGGCGGGGCAGTACTTC. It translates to CASSLATGPTAGQYF.

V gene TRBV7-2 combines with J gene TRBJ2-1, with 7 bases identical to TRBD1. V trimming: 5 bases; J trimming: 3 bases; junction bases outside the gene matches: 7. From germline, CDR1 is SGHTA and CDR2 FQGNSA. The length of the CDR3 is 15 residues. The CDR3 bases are TGTGCCAGCAGCCCCGACAGGGCGTTCTACAATGAGCAGTTCTTC. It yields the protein CASSPDRAFYNEQFF.